The entry below describes one T cell receptor beta chain. The V end lost 2 bases, the J end lost 4 bases, and 9 bases lay between the germline ends. The CDR3 consists of 13 residues. Germline loops: CDR1 MNHNS, CDR2 SASEGT. The data are from a study of blood T cell repertoires in COVID-19. Study-wide background: Both acute and convalescent COVID-19 samples were obtained from the United States, Italy and Spain. Nucleic acid was either cDNA or gDNA, and it came from T cells, B-cell-depleted T cells, or PBMCs.

Followed over time, Seattle patients had been enrolled while infection was active. Per the original methods: Reference gene primer amplification gave estimated nucleated cell counts. TCRdb's copy holds only in-frame clones and misses some; the assay was immunoSEQ multiplex PCR. V and J calls and clone size come straight from that table; D and trimming were deduced from the DNA. The data contain over 250,000 clones, 75% to 95% of them singletons. The TCR comes from a person aged 18-30 years with COVID-19, enrolled during active disease. Sequenced input: peripheral blood. V is TRBV6-1 and J is TRBJ2-7; D is ambiguous. CDR3 sequence (DNA): TGTGCCAGCAGTGAATTCGACATATACGAGCAGTACTTC. As protein: CASSEFDIYEQYF.